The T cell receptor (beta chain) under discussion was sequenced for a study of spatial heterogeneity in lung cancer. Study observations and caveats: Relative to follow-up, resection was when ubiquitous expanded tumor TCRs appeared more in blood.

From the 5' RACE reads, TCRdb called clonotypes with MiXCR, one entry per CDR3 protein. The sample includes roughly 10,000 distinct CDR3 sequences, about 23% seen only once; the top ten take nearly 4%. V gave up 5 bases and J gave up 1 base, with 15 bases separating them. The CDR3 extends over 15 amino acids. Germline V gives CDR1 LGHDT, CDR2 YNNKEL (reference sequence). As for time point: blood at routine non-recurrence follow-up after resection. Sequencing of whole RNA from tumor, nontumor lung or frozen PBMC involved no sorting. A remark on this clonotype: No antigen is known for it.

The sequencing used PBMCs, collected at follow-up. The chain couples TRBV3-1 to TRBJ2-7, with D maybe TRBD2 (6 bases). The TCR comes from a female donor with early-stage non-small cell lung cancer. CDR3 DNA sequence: TGTGCCAGCAGCTCCGCCGGGACTGGTTCCTACGAGCAGTACTTC. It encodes CASSSAGTGSYEQYF.